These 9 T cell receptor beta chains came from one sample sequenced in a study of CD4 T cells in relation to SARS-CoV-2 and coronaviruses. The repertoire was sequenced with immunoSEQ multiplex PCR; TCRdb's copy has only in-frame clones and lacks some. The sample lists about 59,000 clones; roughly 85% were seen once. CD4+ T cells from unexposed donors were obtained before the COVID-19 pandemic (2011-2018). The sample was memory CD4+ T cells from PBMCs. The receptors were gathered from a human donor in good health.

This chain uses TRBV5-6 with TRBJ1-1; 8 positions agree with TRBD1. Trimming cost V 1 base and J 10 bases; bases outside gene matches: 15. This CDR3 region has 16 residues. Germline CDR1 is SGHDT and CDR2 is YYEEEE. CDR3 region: CASSLWGVTGAAGAFF. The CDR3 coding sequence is TGTGCCAGCAGCTTGTGGGGGGTGACAGGGGCCGCGGGAGCTTTCTTT.

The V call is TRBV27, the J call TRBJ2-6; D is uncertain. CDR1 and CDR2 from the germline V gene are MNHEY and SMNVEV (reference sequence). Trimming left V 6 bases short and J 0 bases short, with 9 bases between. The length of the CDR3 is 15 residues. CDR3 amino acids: CASSPHSSGANVLTF. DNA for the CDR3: TGTGCCAGCAGCCCCCATAGCTCTGGGGCCAACGTCCTGACTTTC.

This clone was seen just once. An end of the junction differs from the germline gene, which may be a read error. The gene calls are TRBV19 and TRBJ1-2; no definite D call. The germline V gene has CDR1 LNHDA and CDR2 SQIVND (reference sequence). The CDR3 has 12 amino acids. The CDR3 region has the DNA TGTGCCAGTACTATAACTGGCTATGGCTACACCTTC. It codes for CASTITGYGYTF.

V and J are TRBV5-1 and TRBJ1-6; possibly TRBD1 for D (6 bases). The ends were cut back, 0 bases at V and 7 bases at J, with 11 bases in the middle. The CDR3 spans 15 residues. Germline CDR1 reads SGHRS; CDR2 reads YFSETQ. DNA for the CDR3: TGCGCCAGCAGCTTGGCCGGGGGCCGGAATTCACCCCTCCACTTT. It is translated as CASSLAGGRNSPLHF. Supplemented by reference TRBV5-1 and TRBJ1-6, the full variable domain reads KAGVTQTPRYLIKTRGQQVTLSCSPISGHRSVSWYQQTPGQGLQFLFEYFSETQRNKGNFPGRFSGRQFSNSRSEMNVSTLELGDSALYLCASSLAGGRNSPLHFGNGTRLTVT.

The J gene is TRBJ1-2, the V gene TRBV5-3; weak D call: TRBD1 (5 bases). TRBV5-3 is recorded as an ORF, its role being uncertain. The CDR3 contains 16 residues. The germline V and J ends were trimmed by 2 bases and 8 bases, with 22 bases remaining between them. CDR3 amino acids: CARSFRRQGAGGGYTF. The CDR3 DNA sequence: TGTGCCAGAAGCTTTAGGAGGCAAGGGGCAGGCGGGGGCTACACCTTC.

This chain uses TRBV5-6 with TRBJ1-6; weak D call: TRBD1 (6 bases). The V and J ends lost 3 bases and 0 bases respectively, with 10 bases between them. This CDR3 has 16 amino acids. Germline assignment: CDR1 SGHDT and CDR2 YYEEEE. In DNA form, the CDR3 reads TGTGCCAGCAGCTCCCAGGGGAGCTCCTATAATTCACCCCTCCACTTT. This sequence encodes CASSSQGSSYNSPLHF.

The CDR3 sequence: CASSFRTSEVNEQFF. CDR3 bases: TGTGCCAGCAGCTTCAGGACTAGCGAGGTCAATGAGCAGTTCTTC. The J gene is TRBJ2-1, the V gene TRBV7-9, with TRBD2 matching 9 bases. Germline V gene lookup returns CDR1 SEHNR and CDR2 FQNEAQ (reference sequence). This CDR3 contains 15 residues. J was trimmed by 6 bases and V by 3 bases; bases with no gene match: 6.

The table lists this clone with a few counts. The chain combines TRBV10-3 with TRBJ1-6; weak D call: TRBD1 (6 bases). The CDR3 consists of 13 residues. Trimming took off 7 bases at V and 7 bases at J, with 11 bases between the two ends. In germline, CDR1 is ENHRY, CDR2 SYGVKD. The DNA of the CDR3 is TGTGCCATCACAGGGGACCTCAATTCACCCCTCCACTTT. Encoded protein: CAITGDLNSPLHF.

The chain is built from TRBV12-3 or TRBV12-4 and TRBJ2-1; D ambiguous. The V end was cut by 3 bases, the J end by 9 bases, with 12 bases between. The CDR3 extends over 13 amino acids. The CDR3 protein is CASSFDRRFEQFF. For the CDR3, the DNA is TGTGCCAGCAGTTTCGACCGAAGGTTTGAGCAGTTCTTC.